The T cell receptor beta chain under discussion was sequenced for a study of naive and memory T cell subsets. This clonotype was found many times. Its specificity is not known. Study-wide results and limits: Diversity fell and Gini index rose from naive through CM, EM, EMRA.

Two oligonucleotides, mixed equimolar, formed the beta constant-region primer covering TRBC1 and TRBC2. TCRdb itself ran the UMI-ligation and nested PCR reads through MiXCR, one entry per CDR3 protein. The table includes 70,000 to 95,000 distinct CDR3 sequences, approximately 6.5% detected once. This receptor was obtained from a human donor in good health. The sequenced material came from central memory CD4+ T cells from blood.

The CDR3 spells CALPGPLNTEAFF. As DNA, the CDR3 is TGTGCCCTGCCGGGGCCCTTGAACACTGAAGCTTTCTTT. This chain connects TRBV7-2 to TRBJ1-1; possibly TRBD1 for D (5 bases). Germline CDR1 is SGHTA and CDR2 is FQGNSA. V shed 11 bases and J shed 0 bases, with 13 bases lying between them. The CDR3 covers 13 residues.